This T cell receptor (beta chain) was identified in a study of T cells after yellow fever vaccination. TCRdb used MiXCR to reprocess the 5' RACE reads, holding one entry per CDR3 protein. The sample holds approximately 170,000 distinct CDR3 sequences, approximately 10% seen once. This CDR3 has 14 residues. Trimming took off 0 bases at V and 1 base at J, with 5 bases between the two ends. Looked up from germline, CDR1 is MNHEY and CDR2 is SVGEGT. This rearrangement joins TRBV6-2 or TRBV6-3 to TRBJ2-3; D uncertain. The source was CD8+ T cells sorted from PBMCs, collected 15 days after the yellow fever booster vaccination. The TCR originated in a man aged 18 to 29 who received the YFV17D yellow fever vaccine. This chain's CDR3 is CASSYSLGTDTQYF. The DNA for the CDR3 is TGTGCCAGCAGTTACTCGTTGGGCACAGATACGCAGTATTTT.